This record concerns one TCR beta chain sequence. Antigen specificity is unknown. TCRdb recomputed calls from the 5' RACE reads with MiXCR, one row per CDR3 protein. Of approximately 260,000 distinct CDR3 sequences listed, about 14% were seen once; the top ten hold under 9.5%. The CDR3 consists of 16 residues. Trimming cost V 5 bases and J 2 bases, with 19 bases left between them. Per the germline V gene, CDR1 is MNHNS and CDR2 is SASEGT. This sample was taken from a study of identical twins. Study-level results: Partial confounding of zero-insertion analyses by invariant MAIT and iNKT cells was possible. Abundant beta clonotypes from cord blood had fewer insertions, unlike memory repertoires, which showed none. Alpha sequences out of frame and shared by twins had excess low generation probability.

The V call is TRBV6-1, the J call TRBJ2-7; either TRBD1 or TRBD2 may fit D (5 bases each). Sequenced material: memory (CD45RO+) T cells sorted from blood. The source of this sequence is a young woman in good health. DNA of the CDR3: TGTGCCAGCAGTCCCGGTCGGGGCCCCGTCACCTACGAGCAGTACTTC. Encoded protein: CASSPGRGPVTYEQYF.